These T cell receptor beta chains were read from a single sample in a study of shared clonotypes between healthy human individuals. Sequencing used immunoSEQ multiplex PCR; TCRdb keeps in-frame clones, though not all of them. The table has some 980,000 clones, approximately 76% seen once. What was sequenced was memory CD4+ T cells sorted from blood. The receptors here all came from a man between 18 and 35 years old in good health. The CDR3 runs from the conserved cysteine through the conserved F or W. The D gene is left open where the match is weak. A row's size may be missing; if present it is once, few, many or a size class.

TRBV2	-	TRBD1	TRBJ1-5	CASRGGTANQPQHF	TGTGCCAGCAGGGGCGGGACAGCTAATCAGCCCCAGCATTTT
TRBV25-1	-	TRBD1	TRBJ1-1	CASQGGGSTEAFF	TGTGCCAGCCAGGGGGGGGGAAGCACTGAAGCTTTCTTT
TRBV19	-	-	TRBJ1-2	CASSPSQAAYGYTF	TGTGCCAGTAGTCCCTCCCAAGCCGCTTATGGCTACACCTTC
TRBV19	-	TRBD1	TRBJ1-5	CASSADRGYQPQHF	TGTGCCAGTAGTGCCGACAGGGGCTATCAGCCCCAGCATTTT
TRBV18	-	-	TRBJ1-3	CASSPPNIYSGNTIYF	TGTGCCAGCTCACCCCCTAACATTTACTCTGGAAACACCATATATTTT
TRBV30	-	-	TRBJ1-2	CAGTFGRSDGYTF	TGTGCCGGAACCTTCGGGAGGAGCGATGGCTACACCTTC
TRBV19	-	-	TRBJ2-5	CASSTRTSQETQYF	TGTGCCAGTAGTACACGGACGAGCCAAGAGACCCAGTACTTC
TRBV5-1	-	-	TRBJ2-3	CASSSDTGSTDTQYF	TGCGCCAGCAGCAGCGACACGGGAAGCACAGATACGCAGTATTTT
TRBV4-3	-	TRBD2	TRBJ2-1	CASSQEYLGTSPGEQFF	TGCGCCAGCAGCCAAGAATATCTAGGGACTAGCCCAGGTGAGCAGTTCTTC
TRBV14	-	TRBD2	TRBJ2-7	CASSPGLAGGGYEQYF	TGTGCCAGCAGCCCTGGACTAGCGGGAGGAGGCTACGAGCAGTACTTC
TRBV7-8	-	TRBD1	TRBJ2-5	CASRTGGWETQYF	TGTGCCAGCAGGACAGGGGGCTGGGAGACCCAGTACTTC
TRBV5-4	once	-	TRBJ2-6	CASSGSPKSSGANVLTF	TGTGCCAGCAGCGGCAGCCCGAAGAGCTCTGGGGCCAACGTCCTGACTTTC
TRBV2	-	TRBD2	TRBJ2-2	CASTGLAPGELFF	TGTGCCAGCACCGGACTAGCGCCCGGGGAGCTGTTTTTT
TRBV7-2	-	-	TRBJ1-5	CASAHSNQPQHF	TGTGCCAGCGCCCATAGTAATCAGCCCCAGCATTTT
TRBV27	-	TRBD2	TRBJ2-7	CASSYSGSRAEQYF	TGTGCCAGCAGTTACAGCGGGAGTCGAGCCGAGCAGTACTTC
TRBV5-1	-	TRBD2	TRBJ2-1	CASSLAPAGGPGEQFF	TGCGCCAGCAGCTTGGCCCCAGCGGGAGGGCCCGGTGAGCAGTTCTTC
TRBV6-1	-	-	TRBJ1-1	CASSEARGWNTEAFF	TGTGCCAGCAGTGAAGCTAGAGGGTGGAACACTGAAGCTTTCTTT
TRBV6-6	many	TRBD1	TRBJ2-3	CASRPREGRQGTQYF	TGTGCCAGCAGACCTCGAGAGGGCCGACAGGGTACGCAGTATTTT
TRBV14	few	-	TRBJ1-1	CASSQSRNTEAFF	TGTGCCAGCAGCCAGAGCAGGAACACTGAAGCTTTCTTT
TRBV18	-	-	TRBJ2-5	CASSRKAETQYF	TGTGCCAGCTCACGGAAGGCAGAGACCCAGTACTTC
TRBV6-6	-	-	TRBJ1-4	CASLRPARLGEKLFF	TGTGCCAGCCTCCGGCCCGCGCGGTTAGGTGAAAAACTGTTTTTT
TRBV9	-	-	TRBJ2-1	CASSGGDGYNEQFF	TGTGCCAGCAGCGGAGGGGACGGTTACAATGAGCAGTTCTTC
TRBV7-8	once	TRBD1	TRBJ2-1	CASSQGTGDYNEQFF	TGTGCCAGCAGCCAAGGGACAGGGGACTACAATGAGCAGTTCTTC
TRBV5-8	few	TRBD2	TRBJ2-1	CASSRQGAGGGNEQFF	TGTGCCAGCAGCAGGCAGGGCGCGGGGGGTGGCAATGAGCAGTTCTTC
TRBV6-1	few	-	TRBJ2-3	CASSDGRDTQYF	TGTGCCAGCAGCGACGGTAGGGATACGCAGTATTTT
TRBV9	-	TRBD1	TRBJ2-7	CASSTGQGGSYEQYF	TGTGCCAGCAGCACCGGACAGGGGGGATCCTACGAGCAGTACTTC
TRBV6-5	few	-	TRBJ1-5	CASSPGDSNQPQHF	TGTGCCAGCAGTCCCGGGGATAGCAATCAGCCCCAGCATTTT
TRBV5-1	-	-	TRBJ1-4	CASSFTGTSTNEKLFF	TGCGCCAGCAGCTTCACCGGGACTTCAACTAATGAAAAACTGTTTTTT
TRBV5-6	-	-	TRBJ2-3	CASSLQSTDTQYF	TGTGCCAGCAGCTTGCAGAGCACAGATACGCAGTATTTT
TRBV4-1	-	TRBD2	TRBJ2-3	CASSQGRSGGPYDTQYF	TGCGCCAGCAGCCAAGGTCGGTCGGGAGGGCCATACGATACGCAGTATTTT
TRBV6-1	once	TRBD1	TRBJ1-4	CASGQGGLGEKLFF	TGTGCCAGTGGACAGGGGGGCCTTGGGGAAAAACTGTTTTTT
TRBV5-1	-	-	TRBJ2-7	CATKAGHALNEQYF	TGCGCCACCAAAGCGGGACACGCGTTGAACGAGCAGTACTTC
TRBV6-5	-	-	TRBJ1-4	CASSRGEGAKLFF	TGTGCCAGCAGCCGCGGTGAAGGGGCCAAACTGTTTTTT
TRBV9	-	-	TRBJ1-3	CASSAHGVRGNTIYF	TGTGCCAGCAGCGCCCACGGGGTTCGTGGAAACACCATATATTTT
TRBV18	once	TRBD2	TRBJ2-3	CASSPTGTTSADTQYF	TGTGCCAGCTCACCTACGGGGACTACCAGCGCAGATACGCAGTATTTT
TRBV4-2	-	TRBD2	TRBJ2-5	CASSQLGLAVETQYF	TGTGCCAGCAGCCAACTAGGGCTAGCGGTTGAGACCCAGTACTTC
TRBV7-3	once	-	TRBJ1-1	CASKRTSNTEAFF	TGTGCCAGCAAGAGGACATCGAACACTGAAGCTTTCTTT
TRBV6-6	-	TRBD1	TRBJ1-5	CASSPGTGYQPQHF	TGTGCCAGCAGTCCCGGGACAGGGTATCAGCCCCAGCATTTT
TRBV5-6	-	TRBD2	TRBJ2-2	CASSSGTSKGTGELFF	TGTGCCAGCAGCTCCGGGACTAGTAAAGGGACCGGGGAGCTGTTTTTT
TRBV6-6	-	-	TRBJ2-7	CASSYGGVYEQYF	TGTGCCAGCAGTTACGGTGGGGTCTACGAGCAGTACTTC